This TCR beta chain was captured by sequencing in a study of cytomegalovirus exposure and HLA in healthy donors (dated by TCRdb to between 2016 and 2019). Notes on the research overall: According to an earlier analysis of 550 to 750 of the donors, about 179 million T cells yielded 90 million to 130 million unique TCR beta sequences and roughly 280 Gb of sequence data. All discovery cohort repertoires had been generated on a single sequencing platform. Using immunosequencing, the study profiled T cell repertoires from roughly 650 subjects and related those repertoires to cytomegalovirus serostatus. An early release that covered more than 550 HLA-typed donors contained around 300 gigabases of sequencing data and tens of millions of unique TCR sequences. Donor age, sex, ethnicity and CMV serostatus were compiled together with the repertoire data. Typing coverage differed by locus: A, B, C, DRB1 and DQB1 were typed in roughly 620-630 donors, DQA1 in around 500, DPA1 in 600 to 610, and DPB1 in 400 to 480. A later genetic analysis took genome-wide SNP genotypes for about 65% of the 666 donors and used that subset as a discovery cohort. Rather than using new phenotypic data, the later analysis identified candidate immune exposures from TCR beta sequences and from how often those sequences occurred across donors. In a later analysis, previously published TCR beta repertoires from more than 500 donors were re-analyzed and high-resolution HLA genotyping was added so that TCR occurrence patterns could be studied. An earlier analysis of around 580 of the donors used high-throughput TCR beta sequencing to judge whether each TCR beta V gene segment behaved as functional or pseudogenic. To predict cytomegalovirus infection status, the study brought together high-throughput TCR immunosequencing, statistical association of individual TCRs with disease status, and machine learning. Because of strong linkage in the cohort, roughly five DR-DQ haplotypes were treated as single units for association and clustering. Across around 400 genotyped donors of the cohort, an average of roughly 250,000 unique TCR beta nucleotide sequences per donor were sequenced, and approximately 17% of those sequences were non-productive. Among the roughly 430 genotyped donors, around 81% belonged to the genetic ancestry cluster associated with self-reported Caucasian donors. Along with the approximately 600-subject first cohort, a separate validation cohort of around 110 different subjects was used. The study was designed to test whether signatures of past pathogen exposure could be identified by cataloging public T cell receptors. Both class I and class II loci were covered by HLA typing, at four-digit resolution. What the authors observed across the whole study: The classifier was reported to diagnose cytomegalovirus status with high specificity and sensitivity in both the original and validation cohorts. An earlier analysis of roughly 570 of the donors showed that most TCR beta V segments appeared in productive rearrangements either about 87% or about 30% of the time, which broadly matched IMGT annotations. CMV serostatus was the only immune exposure information available for the cohort. HLA typing was unavailable for some donors at each locus, so association tests used only the typed subset. In a later analysis, several top co-occurrence clusters were reported to appear linked to parvovirus B19, influenza, CMV and Epstein-Barr virus. In the study, roughly 160 TCR beta chains were listed as associated with cytomegalovirus. Over 15 rarely observed V segments, including chromosome 9 orphons, were excluded from the earlier analysis of approximately 500 of the donors because counts were too low. While some public TCRs were present in many individuals, most TCR sequences turned up only very rarely across donors. According to a later genetic analysis, donors in an Asian-associated ancestry cluster had fewer N-insertions in productive TCRs than the approximately 610-donor mean. A later analysis found that most CMV-associated TCR beta chains appeared HLA-restricted, with HLA associations seemingly driven largely by CMV exposure. This cohort had only TCR beta chains sequenced, and the lack of alpha or paired-chain data limited which features could be detected. Linkage disequilibrium might explain the correlated functional status among segregating V segments, but an unknown experimental factor could not be excluded. Presence/absence analyses assumed roughly uniform sequencing depth across donors, an assumption that may not hold. In vitro tests confirmed that a few of the cytomegalovirus-associated TCR beta chains recognize cytomegalovirus antigens. It was suggested by the authors that the approach could potentially be generalized to other disease states and immunological phenotypes. Assigning TCR associations to individual alleles was difficult when HLA alleles, especially DR and DQ, strongly co-occurred. Some IMGT-functional V segments, including TRBV6-2 and TRBV6-3, could not be distinguished by the 87-base-pair reads and were therefore excluded. In a later analysis, some 18,000 TCR beta sequences were associated with specific HLA alleles at a false discovery rate of 0.05. V-gene and J-gene trimming of TCR beta chains was associated with a missense DCLRE1C variant in a later genetic analysis, and the association was replicated in an independent cohort. A later analysis found that TCR association rates varied across HLA loci, with DRB1 alleles showing the most associated TCRs and HLA-C alleles the fewest. In a later analysis, HLA-associated TCR beta chains showed more clonal expansion and lower generation probabilities than non-associated chains that were equally common. A group of highly shared sequence variants was considered likely to be a technical artifact of the sequencing pipeline. A further reported finding was that TCR beta sequences accurately predicted the HLA-A and HLA-B alleles for most subjects in the first cohort.

The cohort comprised 670 or so healthy bone marrow donors. At the time of sampling, all cohort members were nominally healthy, though unrecorded immune exposures were likely present. The donor was CMV seronegative and was included in the group of about 350 seronegative cohort members. Each donor provided a peripheral blood sample, and peripheral blood mononuclear cells were used for TCR beta sequencing. The Qiagen DNeasy Blood Extraction Kit was used to extract genomic DNA from the blood cell samples. This clone was seen once. Its antigen is currently not known. No clone much larger than this one lies a single base away; base qualities are absent. Within the sample, other DNA sequences also encode this same CDR3. The CDR3 numbers 16 residues from cysteine through phenylalanine. Only the CDR3 portion is preserved as DNA: 48 bases, with reading frame beginning at the first base. Trimming accounts for 5 bases at V and 7 bases at J, while the number of junction bases matched to no gene is 14. From a lookup of the germline V gene (reference sequence), CDR1 and CDR2 are SEHNR and FQNEAQ.

Library preparation was by the immunoSEQ multiplex PCR assay. For the multiplex PCR, a mixture combining 60 forward primers for TCR Vbeta segments and 13 reverse primers for TCR Jbeta segments was used. A multiplex PCR assay on genomic DNA amplified the CDR3 region of rearranged TCR beta genes. The Illumina HiSeq System was used to sequence the amplified TCR beta libraries as 87-base-pair reads. The paper's data handling went like this. In a later analysis, around 80 million unique TCR beta chains were counted across the 500 to 850 repertoires, and roughly 11 million of these chains were shared by at least two donors. To remove PCR and sequencing errors, raw reads were error-corrected and collapsed into unique sequences using a nearest-neighbor algorithm that merged closely related sequences. Alignment of CDR3 sequences to IMGT reference sequences was used to assign V, D and J gene segments. For a sequence to be retained, a match of at least six nucleotides to both a V gene segment and a J gene segment was required. A rearrangement counted as productive if the CDR3 had no stop codons and remained in frame with V and J, and every other rearrangement counted as non-productive. CDR3 was defined by IMGT convention, running from the second conserved V-encoded cysteine to the conserved J-encoded phenylalanine. The earlier analysis of about 590 of the donors excluded sequences that lacked an unambiguous match to a single V gene segment. In an earlier analysis of some 590 of the donors, a V segment was called functional when productive rearrangements were above 56.7%, and segregating when the standard deviation between donors exceeded 5%. A statistical classification framework was built to diagnose cytomegalovirus status from the catalog of TCR beta chain sequences. In a later analysis, V and J genes were assigned by comparing TCR nucleotide sequences against IMGT/GENE-DB human TR gene sequences. The TCRdist pipeline was used in a later analysis to assign CDR3 sequences and most-parsimonious VDJ recombination scenarios. In a later analysis, every TCR beta chain was defined by the combination of its CDR3 amino acid sequence and its V-gene family, and reads without a unique V-gene family were dropped. In a later analysis, 500 to 700 highly shared, low-generation-probability nucleotide sequences were removed to address suspected cross-contamination and a sequencing artifact. For each public chain, a later analysis derived a clonal expansion index from normalized ranks of inferred template counts within each repertoire. A later analysis computed generation probabilities with a VDJ recombination model fitted to out-of-frame rearrangements, and checked the results against IGoR. In a later analysis, TCR-TCR, TCR-HLA and TCR-CMV co-occurrence was scored with hypergeometric tests, and a repertoire-size bias correction was applied to TCR pairs. In a later analysis, false discovery rates were estimated by permuting HLA or CMV assignments 20 times. In a later analysis, co-occurring TCRs were grouped using DBSCAN, with TCRdist sequence similarity added in when clustering inside HLA-allele-positive subsets. Co-occurrence clustering excluded repertoires with fewer than 30,000 or more than 120,000 public chains, plus five with anomalous nucleotide sharing. TCRdb holds this immuneACCESS table with in-frame rearrangements only. Some clones are missing; in checked studies, unresolved V genes explain under half, and the rest has no known cause. Clonal size and the V and J genes are those of that table, whereas D and trimming came from the DNA. Across this sample there are over 110,000 clones, with 82% seen only once. Clones ranked in the top ten supply around 2.6% of the sample.

The sequence was collected from a male donor in good health and CMV-seronegative. The receptor chain draws on TRBV7-9 and TRBJ2-7; TRBD1 lines up with 10 middle nucleotides. Specimen: PBMCs. The DNA reads as follows: TGTGCCAGCAGCGCGGGCTGGGGACAGGGGCGAATGGAGCAGTACTTC. It translates as CASSAGWGQGRMEQYF.